Presented here are 2 T cell receptor beta chains from one specimen sequenced in a study of shared clonotypes between healthy human individuals. Positive CCR7 selection of CD45RO-negative cells yielded the naive CD8 cells, and terminally differentiated effector memory CD45RA+ cells were excluded. Clones were read by immunoSEQ multiplex PCR, and TCRdb kept only the in-frame ones, dropping some. This sample has about 2,200,000 clones, with under 95% found just once. Specimen: naive CD8+ T cells from PBMCs. All receptors derive from a man between 18 and 35 years old in good health. Some clones in this sample may be carry-over from other donors' samples.

The V gene is TRBV7-9, the J gene TRBJ2-3; no clear D gene. CDR3 length equals 16 residues. The germline V gene encodes CDR1 SEHNR and CDR2 FQNEAQ (reference sequence). Between the trimmed V and J ends, which lost 6 bases and 4 bases, there was a span of 20 bases. In DNA form, the CDR3 reads TGTGCCAGCAGTTCCTTCCGGACCCAGGACGCAGATACGCAGTATTTT. Protein: CASSSFRTQDADTQYF.

The gene calls are TRBV9 and TRBJ2-5; D ambiguous. The J call may be mistaken, given a closer DNA end match to TRBJ2-7. CDR3 length equals 13 residues. Germline V gene lookup returns CDR1 SGDLS and CDR2 YYNGEE. In DNA form, the CDR3 reads TGTGCCAGCAGCCTCGGTACCTCCTACGAGCAGTACTTC. Its translation: CASSLGTSYEQYF.